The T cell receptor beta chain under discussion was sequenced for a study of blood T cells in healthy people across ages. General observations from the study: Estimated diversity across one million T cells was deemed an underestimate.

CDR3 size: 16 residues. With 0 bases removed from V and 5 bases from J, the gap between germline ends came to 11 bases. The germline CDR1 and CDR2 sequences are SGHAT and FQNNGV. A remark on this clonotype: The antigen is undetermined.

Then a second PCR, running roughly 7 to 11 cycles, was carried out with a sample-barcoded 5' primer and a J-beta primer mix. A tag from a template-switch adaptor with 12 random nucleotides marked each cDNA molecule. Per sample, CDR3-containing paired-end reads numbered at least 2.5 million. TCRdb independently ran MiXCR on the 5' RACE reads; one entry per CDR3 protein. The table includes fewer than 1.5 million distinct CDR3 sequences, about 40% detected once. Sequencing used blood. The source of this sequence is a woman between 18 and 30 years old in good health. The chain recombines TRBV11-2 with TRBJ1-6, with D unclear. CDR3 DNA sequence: TGTGCCAGCAGCTTAGATTCCCGCCTCCATAATTCACCCCTCCACTTT. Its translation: CASSLDSRLHNSPLHF. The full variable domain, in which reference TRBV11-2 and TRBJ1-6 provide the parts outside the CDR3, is EAGVAQSPRYKIIEKRQSVAFWCNPISGHATLYWYQQILGQGPKLLIQFQNNGVVDDSQLPKDRFSAERLKGVDSTLKIQPAKLEDSAVYLCASSLDSRLHNSPLHFGNGTRLTVT.